The 27 T cell receptor beta chains in this list originate from one sample, sequenced in a study of blood T cell repertoires in COVID-19 (dated by TCRdb to the early 2020s). Library method: the immunoSEQ multiplex PCR assay. TCRdb took this table from immuneACCESS and kept in-frame rearrangements with V and J called. Such tables lack part of the clones; where checked against another copy, unresolved V genes explain under half of the gap, and the rest is unexplained. Across this sample there are roughly 240,000 clones, with about 91% seen only once. 2% to 3% of the sample lies in the top ten. The sample taken for sequencing was PBMCs or T cells enriched from blood (not recorded which). The receptors derive from a woman aged 25-40 years with acute COVID-19.

CDR3 residues: CASSLAGFSSYNEQFF. Written as DNA, the CDR3 is TGTGCCAGCAGCTTAGCAGGGTTTAGCTCCTACAATGAGCAGTTCTTC. The chain uses TRBV11-2 and TRBJ2-1; possibly TRBD1 for D (5 bases). Per the germline V gene, CDR1 is SGHAT and CDR2 is FQNNGV. Trimming took off 1 base at V and 0 bases at J, with 10 bases between the two ends. This CDR3 contains 16 residues.

The chain combines TRBV20-1 with TRBJ1-6, with D uncertain. The CDR3 extends over 12 amino acids. Germline values: CDR1 DFQATT, CDR2 SNEGSKA (reference sequence). The V end lost 3 bases, the J end lost 8 bases, and 8 bases lay between the germline ends. The CDR3 loop is CSASGGDSPLHF. CDR3 bases: TGCAGTGCTAGTGGCGGTGATTCACCCCTCCACTTT.

In this sample, this clone turned up many times. The CDR3 here is CASSESQGYEQYF. The CDR3 DNA follows: TGCGCCAGCAGCGAATCGCAGGGCTACGAGCAGTACTTC. This chain uses TRBV5-1 with TRBJ2-7, with D possibly TRBD1 on 5 matching bases. The CDR3 contains 13 residues. Germline assignment: CDR1 SGHRS and CDR2 YFSETQ. Trimming took off 4 bases at V and 3 bases at J, with 11 bases between the two ends.

This chain uses TRBV19 with TRBJ2-5; 7 bases match TRBD1. Germline V gene lookup returns CDR1 LNHDA and CDR2 SQIVND (reference sequence). CDR3 length: 13 residues. V dropped 7 bases and J dropped 5; count of bases not matched to a gene: 7. The CDR3 spells CASKEQGKETQYF. The CDR3 DNA follows: TGTGCCAGTAAAGAACAGGGGAAGGAGACCCAGTACTTC.

V is TRBV27 and J is TRBJ1-5, with D possibly matching TRBD1 (6 bases). Germline assignment: CDR1 MNHEY and CDR2 SMNVEV (reference sequence). This CDR3 has 14 residues. V was pared by 5 bases and J by 3 bases, with 11 bases between. The CDR3 here is CASSPTGTNQPQHF. The CDR3 DNA reads as TGTGCCAGCAGTCCCACAGGGACCAATCAGCCCCAGCATTTT.

J is TRBJ2-1 and V is TRBV7-2, with 14 bases that match TRBD2. Germline V gene data show CDR1 as SGHTA and CDR2 as FQGNSA. This CDR3 comprises 16 residues. J gave up 7 bases and V 4 bases, and 6 bases lay outside the gene matches. The CDR3 region is CASSSMTSGGANEQFF. The CDR3 bases are TGTGCCAGCAGCTCTATGACTAGCGGGGGGGCGAATGAGCAGTTCTTC.

As regards this clone: Mismatch with germline at one junction end may stem from a read error. This sequence joins TRBV7-8 and TRBJ2-1; the D gene is possibly TRBD1 (6 bases). This CDR3 spans 13 amino acids. Germline values: CDR1 SGHVS, CDR2 FQNEAQ. Written as DNA, the CDR3 is TGTGCCAGCACCTTAGGACAGTCCTATGAGCAGTTCTTC. This codes for CASTLGQSYEQFF.

This rearrangement joins TRBV18 to TRBJ2-3; D is undetermined. Trimming took off 1 base at V and 1 base at J, with 12 bases between the two ends. In germline, CDR1 is KGHSH, CDR2 LQKENI. CDR3 length: 16 residues. CDR3 amino acids: CASSPQNIPGTDTQYF. For the CDR3, the DNA is TGTGCCAGCTCACCACAGAACATCCCCGGCACAGATACGCAGTATTTT.

The V and J genes are TRBV3-1 (or the pseudogene TRBV3-2) and TRBJ1-1; D may be TRBD1 (5 bases). The germline V and J ends were trimmed by 4 bases and 9 bases, with 27 bases remaining between them. The CDR3 is 17 amino acids. Germline V CDR1 and CDR2: LGHDT, YNNKEL (reference sequence). This CDR3 is CASSLSGATESTRKAFF. The CDR3 bases are TGTGCCAGCAGCCTAAGTGGGGCGACCGAGAGTACCCGGAAAGCTTTCTTT.

The chain combines TRBV3-1 (or the pseudogene TRBV3-2) with TRBJ1-2; TRBD1 is a possible D gene (5 bases). V gave up 4 bases and J gave up 0 bases, with 6 bases separating them. The CDR3 contains 13 residues. CDR1 and CDR2 from the germline V gene are LGHDT and YNNKEL (reference sequence). The CDR3, as DNA: TGTGCCAGCAGCCGACAGACTAACTATGGCTACACCTTC. It encodes CASSRQTNYGYTF.

CDR3 protein: CASQAGGFQYF. DNA for the CDR3: TGTGCCAGTCAGGCGGGGGGATTTCAGTACTTC. This chain links TRBV19 with TRBJ2-4; 8 bases align to TRBD2. The germline V gene encodes CDR1 LNHDA and CDR2 SQIVND (reference sequence). J was trimmed by 11 bases and V by 8 bases; bases with no gene match: 5. The CDR3 length is 11 residues.

V usage is TRBV4-1 and J usage is TRBJ2-7; possibly TRBD2 for D (7 bases). Trimming pared 0 bases from V and 9 bases from J, leaving 21 bases between. The CDR3 covers 16 residues. The germline CDR1 and CDR2 sequences are MGHRA and YSYEKL. The CDR3 sequence is CASSQETPVGGGVQYF. DNA of the CDR3: TGCGCCAGCAGCCAAGAGACCCCTGTAGGGGGGGGTGTGCAGTACTTC.

This chain links TRBV5-4 with TRBJ1-2; weak D call: TRBD1 (5 bases). The V end was cut by 2 bases, the J end by 4 bases, with 18 bases between. The CDR3 spans 16 residues. Per germline, CDR1 SGHNT and CDR2 YYREEE (reference sequence). CDR3 sequence reads: CASSFGETGTVYGYTF. Here the CDR3 DNA reads TGTGCCAGCAGCTTTGGGGAGACCGGGACTGTCTATGGCTACACCTTC.

The genes are TRBV27 and TRBJ2-7; a weak D match, TRBD2 (5 bases). The V end lost 7 bases, the J end lost 2 bases, and 15 bases lay between the germline ends. Germline V gives CDR1 MNHEY, CDR2 SMNVEV (reference sequence). This CDR3 has 14 residues. For the CDR3, the DNA is TGTGCCAGCAACCCGGACGGACTGACCTACGAGCAGTACTTC. Encoded protein: CASNPDGLTYEQYF.

This clone was seen just once. This chain joins TRBV5-4 and TRBJ2-1; D ambiguous. Trimming cost V 0 bases and J 7 bases, with 11 bases left between them. CDR3 length: 14 residues. Germline values: CDR1 SGHNT, CDR2 YYREEE (reference sequence). The CDR3 sequence: CASSLEVAGNEQFF. The CDR3 DNA sequence: TGTGCCAGCAGCTTGGAGGTTGCCGGGAATGAGCAGTTCTTC.

This CDR3 reads CASTNNWQYNSPLHF. CDR3 DNA sequence: TGTGCCAGTACCAATAATTGGCAGTATAATTCACCCCTCCACTTT. The chain recombines TRBV19 with TRBJ1-6; D unclear. The ends were cut back, 7 bases at V and 4 bases at J, with 14 bases in the middle. This CDR3 comprises 15 residues. Germline CDR1 reads LNHDA; CDR2 reads SQIVND (reference sequence).

The count of this clone is one. The chain links TRBV19 to TRBJ2-5; no definite D call. From germline, CDR1 is LNHDA and CDR2 SQIVND (reference sequence). The CDR3 spans 15 residues. Trimming took off 4 bases at V and 2 bases at J, with 14 bases between the two ends. Written as DNA, the CDR3 is TGTGCCAGTAGTAGGTCGGAAGCGATACAAGAGACCCAGTACTTC. Translated, it gives CASSRSEAIQETQYF.

This chain connects TRBV2 to TRBJ2-3; a weak D match, TRBD1 (6 bases). The CDR3 is 13 residues long. Germline CDR1 and CDR2: SNHLY and FYNNEI. Trimming shortened V by 7 bases and J by 6 bases, and 14 bases separated the two germline ends. CDR3 DNA: TGTGCCAGCACCATCAACAGGGACGATACGCAGTATTTT. The encoded protein is CASTINRDDTQYF.

The genes are TRBV2 and TRBJ1-1; D unresolved. Trimming pared 3 bases from V and 2 bases from J, leaving 13 bases between. The CDR3 length is 15 residues. Germline CDR1 SNHLY, CDR2 FYNNEI. CDR3 DNA sequence: TGTGCCAGCAGTGAGGGCCCATCCGTTAACACTGAAGCTTTCTTT. Translated: CASSEGPSVNTEAFF.

The rearrangement joins TRBV5-1 to TRBJ2-7; possible D gene TRBD1, 5 bases. Trimming took 4 bases from V and 6 from J, leaving 14 bases between them. Germline lookup yields CDR1 SGHRS and CDR2 YFSETQ. The CDR3 is 13 residues long. The DNA for the CDR3 is TGCGCCAGCAGCACCGGACGTGGGGCCGAGCAGTACTTC. It specifies CASSTGRGAEQYF.

V is TRBV27 and J is TRBJ2-3; no definite D call. Trimming took off 6 bases at V and 5 bases at J, with 6 bases between the two ends. Germline values: CDR1 MNHEY, CDR2 SMNVEV (reference sequence). This CDR3 contains 11 residues. CDR3 nucleotides: TGTGCCAGCAGGTCCAGAGATACGCAGTATTTT. Translation gives CASRSRDTQYF.

This clone was observed a few times. The gene calls are TRBV3-1 (or the pseudogene TRBV3-2) and TRBJ1-2; D possibly corresponds to TRBD1 (6 bases). This CDR3 is built from 14 residues. The V gene lost 4 bases and the J gene lost 0 bases, with 9 bases spanning the gap. Looked up from germline, CDR1 is LGHDT and CDR2 is YNNKEL (reference sequence). The CDR3, as DNA: TGTGCCAGCAGCCTGACAGGAGCTAACTATGGCTACACCTTC. Translating gives CASSLTGANYGYTF.

The genes are TRBV7-9 and TRBJ1-4; tentative D call: TRBD1 (6 bases). This CDR3 is 15 amino acids long. CDR1 is SEHNR and CDR2 is FQNEAQ in the germline V gene (reference sequence). The V and J ends lost 5 bases and 8 bases respectively, with 18 bases between them. CDR3 in amino acids: CASSPPRGGGEKLFF. The DNA of the CDR3 is TGTGCCAGCAGCCCTCCCCGAGGGGGAGGGGAAAAACTGTTTTTT.

The chain recombines TRBV5-6 with TRBJ2-7; TRBD1 matches at 7 bases. Germline trimming cut 3 bases from V and 5 bases from J; bases unmatched to any gene: 8. Germline-derived CDR1 and CDR2 are SGHDT and YYEEEE. This CDR3 region has 14 residues. The CDR3 nucleotides read TGTGCCAGCAGCTCCTGGGACAGCTACGACGAGCAGTACTTC. Protein product: CASSSWDSYDEQYF.

V gene TRBV19 combines with J gene TRBJ1-2; the D is unclear. Trimming took off 3 bases at V and 4 bases at J, with 21 bases between the two ends. Per the germline V gene, CDR1 is LNHDA and CDR2 is SQIVND (reference sequence). The CDR3 spans 17 residues. CDR3 in amino acids: CASSIVGDAGGFYGYTF. In DNA, the CDR3 is TGTGCCAGTAGTATTGTCGGCGATGCGGGTGGATTCTATGGCTACACCTTC.

The chain uses TRBV5-1 and TRBJ2-2; D not resolved. Trimming left V 2 bases short and J 4 bases short, with 9 bases between. The CDR3 length is 14 residues. Germline V CDR1 and CDR2: SGHRS, YFSETQ. The CDR3 DNA is TGCGCCAGCAGCTTTAGCCCCCCCACCGGGGAGCTGTTTTTT. Translated, it gives CASSFSPPTGELFF.

The chain uses TRBV5-1 and TRBJ2-1; possible D gene TRBD2, 6 bases. There are 13 residues in the CDR3. V lost 4 bases to trimming and J lost 8 bases, with 13 bases between them. The germline gives CDR1 SGHRS, CDR2 YFSETQ. CDR3 loop: CASSREYGDEQFF. The DNA of the CDR3 is TGCGCCAGCAGCCGGGAGTATGGAGATGAGCAGTTCTTC.